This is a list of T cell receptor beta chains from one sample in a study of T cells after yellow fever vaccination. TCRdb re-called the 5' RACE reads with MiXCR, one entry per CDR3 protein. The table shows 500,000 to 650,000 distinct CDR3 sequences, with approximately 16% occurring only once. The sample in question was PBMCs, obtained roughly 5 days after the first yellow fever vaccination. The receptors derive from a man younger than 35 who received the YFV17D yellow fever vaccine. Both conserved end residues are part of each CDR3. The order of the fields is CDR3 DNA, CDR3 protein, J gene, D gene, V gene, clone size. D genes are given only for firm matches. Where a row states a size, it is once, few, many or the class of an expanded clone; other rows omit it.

cdr3_nt: TGTGCCAGCAGCTTGGGAAGGGACAGGGGCTTATACTGGTACTTC
cdr3_aa: CASSLGRDRGLYWYF
j_call: TRBJ2-7
d_call: TRBD1
v_call: TRBV7-8
clone_size: few

cdr3_nt: TGCGCCAGCAGACAGGACGTCGGATATGGCTACACCTTC
cdr3_aa: CASRQDVGYGYTF
j_call: TRBJ1-2
d_call: NA
v_call: TRBV4-1
clone_size: few

cdr3_nt: TGTGCCAGCAGCATGACAGGGACGGAAAACATTCAGTACTTC
cdr3_aa: CASSMTGTENIQYF
j_call: TRBJ2-4
d_call: TRBD1
v_call: TRBV7-2
clone_size: few

cdr3_nt: TGCGCCAGCAGGAGGGACAGCTATGGCTACACCTTC
cdr3_aa: CASRRDSYGYTF
j_call: TRBJ1-2
d_call: TRBD1
v_call: TRBV10-2
clone_size: few

cdr3_nt: TGTGCCAGCGGGAGGGGCAGCGGGTCCTACGAGCAGTACTTC
cdr3_aa: CASGRGSGSYEQYF
j_call: TRBJ2-7
d_call: TRBD2
v_call: TRBV7-8
clone_size: many

cdr3_nt: TGCAGTGCTAGGGGACAGCTCGCCGGAACCGGGGAGCTGTTTTTT
cdr3_aa: CSARGQLAGTGELFF
j_call: TRBJ2-2
d_call: TRBD1
v_call: TRBV20-1
clone_size: NA

cdr3_nt: TGTGCCAGCTCACCAAGGACAGGGAAAGGAGAGACCCAGTACTTC
cdr3_aa: CASSPRTGKGETQYF
j_call: TRBJ2-5
d_call: TRBD1
v_call: TRBV18
clone_size: many

cdr3_nt: TGCGCCAGCATACCAGGGGGGGTATCCTACAATGAGCAGTTCTTC
cdr3_aa: CASIPGGVSYNEQFF
j_call: TRBJ2-1
d_call: NA
v_call: TRBV5-1
clone_size: few

cdr3_nt: TGTGCCAGCAGCCAGGGCGGGACCGGGGAGCTGTTTTTT
cdr3_aa: CASSQGGTGELFF
j_call: TRBJ2-2
d_call: NA
v_call: TRBV3-1
clone_size: many

cdr3_nt: TGTGCCAGCAGCCAAGATCAGTTAGCCAAAAACATTCAGTACTTC
cdr3_aa: CASSQDQLAKNIQYF
j_call: TRBJ2-4
d_call: NA
v_call: TRBV3-1
clone_size: once

cdr3_nt: TGTGCCAGTAGTATGGACGGGAGCGGGGGCTACAATGAGCAGTTCTTC
cdr3_aa: CASSMDGSGGYNEQFF
j_call: TRBJ2-1
d_call: TRBD2
v_call: TRBV19
clone_size: few

cdr3_nt: TGTGCCAGCACTTGGGCACTGGACAGGGGGGATGGCTACACCTTC
cdr3_aa: CASTWALDRGDGYTF
j_call: TRBJ1-2
d_call: TRBD1
v_call: TRBV12-3/TRBV12-4
clone_size: NA

cdr3_nt: TGTGCCAGCAGTTACGCTGGGGCGGACAACATTCAGTACTTC
cdr3_aa: CASSYAGADNIQYF
j_call: TRBJ2-4
d_call: NA
v_call: TRBV6-2/TRBV6-3
clone_size: NA

cdr3_nt: TGCAGTGCTAGCCTTCCGGGACAGGGCTACAATGAGCAGTTCTTC
cdr3_aa: CSASLPGQGYNEQFF
j_call: TRBJ2-1
d_call: TRBD1
v_call: TRBV20-1
clone_size: NA

cdr3_nt: TGCAGCTCTGGAGGAGGGGGCAGGGGAGGCAATGAGCAGTTCTTC
cdr3_aa: CSSGGGGRGGNEQFF
j_call: TRBJ2-1
d_call: NA
v_call: TRBV29-1
clone_size: many

cdr3_nt: TGTGCCAGCAGCGCTCGTTTCTACAATGAGCAGTTCTTC
cdr3_aa: CASSARFYNEQFF
j_call: TRBJ2-1
d_call: NA
v_call: TRBV9
clone_size: NA